These 27 T cell receptor beta chains originate from one sample sequenced in a study of blood T cell repertoires in COVID-19. Sequencing used immunoSEQ multiplex PCR; TCRdb keeps in-frame clones, though not all of them. The data hold over 85,000 clones, with 87% observed a single time. Sequencing was carried out using peripheral blood. The receptor source for this set is a human donor in a cohort sampled during active COVID-19.

CDR3 residues: CASRRSVGREDTQYF. The DNA of the CDR3 is TGTGCCAGCAGGAGGTCGGTCGGGAGGGAAGATACGCAGTATTTT. The rearrangement uses TRBV6-6 and TRBJ2-3; 8 nucleotides align to TRBD2. Germline trimming cut 6 bases from V and 5 bases from J; bases unmatched to any gene: 10. CDR3 size: 15 residues. Germline V lookup: CDR1 MNHNY, CDR2 SVGAGI (reference sequence).

The J gene is TRBJ2-1, the V gene TRBV7-3; TRBD2 aligns across 11 bases. The V segment lost 5 bases and the J segment 5 bases; nucleotides outside the gene matches: 8. The length of the CDR3 is 16 residues. Germline values: CDR1 SGHTA, CDR2 FQGTGA. In DNA, the CDR3 is TGTGCCAGCAGCATGACTAGCGGGGTCGCCAACAATGAGCAGTTCTTC. Protein product: CASSMTSGVANNEQFF.

The rearrangement uses TRBV6-2 or TRBV6-3 and TRBJ2-7; 14 nucleotides agree with TRBD2. V lost 5 bases, J lost 6 bases, and 6 bases stayed unmatched. Germline V CDR1 and CDR2: MNHEY, SVGEGT. The CDR3 loop spans 15 amino acids. The CDR3 region is CASSPPGTSGSEQYF. The DNA for the CDR3 is TGTGCCAGCAGTCCCCCGGGGACTAGCGGGAGCGAGCAGTACTTC.

V gene TRBV10-2 combines with J gene TRBJ1-3; tentative D call: TRBD1 (5 bases). The CDR3 sequence is 17 residues long. V was cut by 3 bases and J by 0 bases, with 15 bases left in between. Germline V CDR1 and CDR2: WSHSY, SAAADI. In DNA form, the CDR3 reads TGCGCCAGCAGTGACTTCTTTCAGGGCTTCTCTGGAAACACCATATATTTT. As protein: CASSDFFQGFSGNTIYF.

The V and J genes are TRBV27 and TRBJ1-5, with a possible D match to TRBD1 (5 bases). Deletions cut 2 bases from V and 6 bases from J, with 5 bases between. The CDR3 extends over 12 amino acids. Germline V lookup: CDR1 MNHEY, CDR2 SMNVEV (reference sequence). This CDR3 is CASSLRGQPQHF. The CDR3 nucleotides read TGTGCCAGCAGTTTAAGGGGTCAGCCCCAGCATTTT.

This chain links TRBV5-6 with TRBJ2-3, with D unresolved. Germline V gene lookup returns CDR1 SGHDT and CDR2 YYEEEE. This CDR3 spans 15 amino acids. V lost 0 bases and J 0 bases, leaving 8 bases between the germline ends. This CDR3 is CASSLGGQSTDTQYF. In DNA, the CDR3 is TGTGCCAGCAGCTTGGGTGGTCAGAGCACAGATACGCAGTATTTT. The full variable domain, in which reference TRBV5-6 and TRBJ2-3 provide the parts outside the CDR3, is DAGVTQSPTHLIKTRGQQVTLRCSPKSGHDTVSWYQQALGQGPQFIFQYYEEEERQRGNFPDRFSGHQFPNYSSELNVNALLLGDSALYLCASSLGGQSTDTQYFGPGTRLTVL.

The chain links TRBV7-9 to TRBJ2-5; D is unresolved. The V gene's germline CDR1 is SEHNR and CDR2 FQNEAQ (reference sequence). Trimming pared 2 bases from V and 4 bases from J, leaving 23 bases between. This CDR3 spans 18 amino acids. In DNA, the CDR3 is TGTGCCAGCAGCTTACCCCTCTCCCCGAATCTACCTGGAGAGACCCAGTACTTC. Encoded protein: CASSLPLSPNLPGETQYF.

The chain has TRBV3-1 (or the pseudogene TRBV3-2) and TRBJ2-5; 8 bases map to TRBD2. Trimming took 4 bases from V and 1 from J; bases not matched to a gene: 2. The CDR3 is 14 residues long. Germline CDR1 reads LGHDT; CDR2 reads YNNKEL (reference sequence). CDR3 in DNA: TGTGCCAGCAGCCGGACTAGCAGCCAAGAGACCCAGTACTTC. Protein sequence: CASSRTSSQETQYF.

This chain connects TRBV7-8 to TRBJ2-2, with D possibly being TRBD2 (6 bases). The germline gives CDR1 SGHVS, CDR2 FQNEAQ. This CDR3 contains 15 residues. Trimming pared 5 bases from V and 6 bases from J, leaving 16 bases between. CDR3 in amino acids: CASSPAGLLAGELFF. CDR3 sequence (DNA): TGTGCCAGCAGCCCTGCGGGACTGCTAGCCGGGGAGCTGTTTTTT.

The chain uses TRBV3-1 (or the pseudogene TRBV3-2) and TRBJ2-1; no clear D. Trimming shortened V by 4 bases and J by 6 bases, and 13 bases separated the two germline ends. The CDR3 has 14 amino acids. The germline CDR1 and CDR2 sequences are LGHDT and YNNKEL (reference sequence). The CDR3 spells CASSPRLLTNEQFF. The CDR3 region has the DNA TGTGCCAGCAGCCCTAGGCTCCTCACCAATGAGCAGTTCTTC.

The chain carries TRBV5-4 and TRBJ2-4; a weak D match, TRBD1 (6 bases). Germline loops: CDR1 SGHNT, CDR2 YYREEE (reference sequence). Trimming shortened V by 5 bases and J by 3 bases, and 18 bases separated the two germline ends. The CDR3 covers 16 residues. CDR3 region: CASSLLRDMDKNIQYF. In DNA form, the CDR3 reads TGTGCCAGCAGTCTCCTCCGGGACATGGACAAAAACATTCAGTACTTC. The full variable domain, completed using reference TRBV5-4 and TRBJ2-4, is ETGVTQSPTHLIKTRGQQVTLRCSSQSGHNTVSWYQQALGQGPQFIFQYYREEENGRGNFPPRFSGLQFPNYSSELNVNALELDDSALYLCASSLLRDMDKNIQYFGAGTRLSVL.

The chain recombines TRBV7-3 with TRBJ1-5, with 7 bases fitting TRBD1. The junction had 4 bases not matched to a gene; V was cut back by 3 bases and J by 5 bases. Germline V gene data show CDR1 as SGHTA and CDR2 as FQGTGA. The CDR3 is 14 amino acids. CDR3 loop: CASSLAGGYQPQHF. CDR3 in DNA: TGTGCCAGCAGCTTGGCAGGGGGATATCAGCCCCAGCATTTT.

The chain joins TRBV6-6 to TRBJ1-5; weak D call: TRBD1 (6 bases). Trimming shortened V by 7 bases and J by 2 bases, and 15 bases separated the two germline ends. There are 15 residues in the CDR3. Germline assignment: CDR1 MNHNY and CDR2 SVGAGI (reference sequence). CDR3 DNA sequence: TGTGCCAGCACCCTAGGGGGTTCTGGCAATCAGCCCCAGCATTTT. Translating it yields CASTLGGSGNQPQHF.

The chain uses TRBV6-1 and TRBJ2-3; 7 bases agree with TRBD2. V trimming: 2 bases; J trimming: 2 bases; junction bases outside the gene matches: 7. Germline assignment: CDR1 MNHNS and CDR2 SASEGT. The length of the CDR3 is 16 residues. In nucleotides, the CDR3 is TGTGCCAGCAGTGAAATGGGGGGGGTTCCCACAGATACGCAGTATTTT. This encodes CASSEMGGVPTDTQYF.

This chain uses TRBV11-2 with TRBJ2-7; 7 nucleotides align to TRBD2. CDR1 and CDR2 (germline): SGHAT, FQNNGV. V shed 0 bases, J shed 4 bases, and the junction held 3 bases outside the gene matches. The CDR3 spans 14 residues. CDR3 residues: CASSLDPGGYEQYF. The DNA for the CDR3 is TGTGCCAGCAGCTTAGACCCCGGGGGGTACGAGCAGTACTTC.

The V call is TRBV7-7, the J call TRBJ2-3, with 10 nucleotides matching TRBD2. CDR3 length equals 18 residues. Trimming took 4 bases from V and 0 from J; bases not matched to a gene: 10. From germline, CDR1 is SSHAT and CDR2 FNYEAQ (reference sequence). The CDR3 reads CASSSLAGGYPSTDTQYF. In DNA, the CDR3 is TGTGCCAGCAGCTCGTTAGCGGGAGGCTACCCTAGCACAGATACGCAGTATTTT.

The gene calls are TRBV10-3 and TRBJ1-1, with D possibly TRBD1 on 5 matching bases. The CDR3 spans 14 residues. Germline-derived CDR1 and CDR2 are ENHRY and SYGVKD. The V gene lost 2 bases and the J gene lost 1 base, with 8 bases spanning the gap. CDR3 bases: TGTGCCATCAGTGAGAGACAGAAGAACACTGAAGCTTTCTTT. Translating it yields CAISERQKNTEAFF.

The chain joins TRBV28 to TRBJ2-1; 12 nucleotides match TRBD2. CDR3 length: 15 residues. V lost 5 bases, J lost 4 bases, and 3 bases stayed unmatched. The V gene's germline CDR1 is MDHEN and CDR2 SYDVKM. The CDR3 DNA reads TGTGCCAGCAGTGAACTAGCGGGAGGATACAATGAGCAGTTCTTC. Protein sequence: CASSELAGGYNEQFF. The whole variable domain, remainder taken from reference TRBV28 and TRBJ2-1, is DVKVTQSSRYLVKRTGEKVFLECVQDMDHENMFWYRQDPGLGLRLIYFSYDVKMKEKGDIPEGYSVSREKKERFSLILESASTNQTSMYLCASSELAGGYNEQFFGPGTRLTVL.

This clone has only a few counts. The chain combines TRBV11-2 with TRBJ2-5, with 15 bases identical to TRBD2. Germline V gives CDR1 SGHAT, CDR2 FQNNGV. CDR3 length equals 15 residues. The ends lost 8 bases at V and 4 bases at J; junction bases unmatched: 5. This chain's CDR3 is CASDGLAGGGETQYF. For the CDR3, the DNA is TGTGCCAGCGATGGACTAGCGGGAGGGGGAGAGACCCAGTACTTC.

The gene calls are TRBV9 and TRBJ1-2; perhaps TRBD1 as D (6 bases). This CDR3 comprises 17 residues. Per germline, CDR1 SGDLS and CDR2 YYNGEE. The V end was cut by 4 bases, the J end by 2 bases, with 21 bases between. CDR3 in amino acids: CASSPQRTAGVNYGYTF. The CDR3 nucleotides read TGTGCCAGCAGCCCCCAACGGACTGCAGGGGTGAACTATGGCTACACCTTC.

The V call is TRBV13, the J call TRBJ2-7; D is perhaps TRBD2 (7 bases). V lost 3 bases to trimming and J lost 12 bases, with 12 bases between them. The CDR3 is made up of 11 amino acids. Germline V gives CDR1 PRHDT, CDR2 FYEKMQ (reference sequence). The CDR3 nucleotides read TGTGCCAGCAGCTTCGGGGGGCCACGGTACTTC. This translates into CASSFGGPRYF.

The V call is TRBV6-5, the J call TRBJ1-1; 9 bases align to TRBD1. Unmatched junction bases numbered 8, after V lost 6 bases and J lost 3 bases. Germline CDR1 is MNHEY and CDR2 is SVGAGI. This CDR3 region has 15 residues. The CDR3 protein is CASRGQGAGDTEAFF. As DNA, the CDR3 is TGTGCCAGCAGGGGACAGGGCGCGGGTGACACTGAAGCTTTCTTT.

A word on this clone: The junction shows a germline mismatch at one end, possibly a read error. This chain links TRBV7-7 with TRBJ2-5; 9 bases are a match to TRBD2. Per germline, CDR1 SSHAT and CDR2 FNYEAQ (reference sequence). CDR3 size: 15 residues. CDR3 in amino acids: CASSRRLAVQETQYF. Here the CDR3 DNA reads TGTGCTAGCAGCCGTAGACTAGCGGTACAAGAGACCCAGTACTTC.

The V gene is TRBV5-1, the J gene TRBJ2-3; 12 bases agree with TRBD2. V shed 4 bases, J shed 0 bases, and the junction held 3 bases outside the gene matches. The V gene's germline CDR1 is SGHRS and CDR2 YFSETQ. The CDR3 is 16 amino acids. The CDR3 bases are TGCGCCAGCAGCGCGGGGACTAGCGGGAGCACAGATACGCAGTATTTT. Encoded protein: CASSAGTSGSTDTQYF.

This sequence joins TRBV12-3 or TRBV12-4 and TRBJ1-1; possible D gene TRBD1, 6 bases. V was clipped by 3 bases and J by 10 bases, with 12 bases between them. The CDR3 is 12 amino acids. CDR3 coding DNA: TGTGCCAGCAGTTTGACAGGTGGAACAGCTTTCTTT. Translating it yields CASSLTGGTAFF.

The chain joins TRBV6-5 to TRBJ1-5; a possible D gene is TRBD1 (6 bases). Germline loops: CDR1 MNHEY, CDR2 SVGAGI. The V end lost 7 bases, the J end lost 6 bases, and 16 bases lay between the germline ends. CDR3 length equals 14 residues. The DNA for the CDR3 is TGTGCCAGCACCTTTAGACAGGCCATTCAGCCCCAGCATTTT. Translating gives CASTFRQAIQPQHF.

This clone was found once. The genes are TRBV29-1 and TRBJ2-3; D possibly corresponds to TRBD2 (6 bases). The CDR3 runs 15 residues. The V gene lost 6 bases and the J gene lost 2 bases, with 18 bases spanning the gap. Germline V gene lookup returns CDR1 SQVTM and CDR2 ANQGSEA. The CDR3 DNA sequence: TGCAGCGTCGGGTCCTACCGGGAGACCACAGATACGCAGTATTTT. Its translation: CSVGSYRETTDTQYF.